A selection of T cell receptor beta chains follows, all from one sample in a study of T cells in Graves' hyperthyroidism and ophthalmopathy. TCRdb called the multiplex PCR reads again in MiXCR, with one record for every CDR3 protein. The sample includes 500,000 to 600,000 distinct CDR3 sequences, around 50% seen only once; the top ten take about 45%. Sequencing used peripheral blood or thyroid tissue (not recorded which). The source is an adult woman with Graves' disease, either hyperthyroidism or ophthalmopathy (not recorded which). CDR3s include the opening cysteine and the closing phenylalanine or tryptophan. The D gene is left open where the match is weak. Clone size is stated in some rows and not others, as once, few, many or a class when expanded.

J gene,D gene,V gene,clone size,CDR3 DNA,CDR3 protein
TRBJ1-1,.,TRBV15,few,TGTGCCACCAGCAGACCAGACTGGACGGGTCTTCCTGAAGCTTTCTTT,CATSRPDWTGLPEAFF
TRBJ1-5,.,TRBV11-2,.,TGTGCCAGCAGCTTAGTATTCCGGCATCAGCCCCAGCATTTT,CASSLVFRHQPQHF
TRBJ1-4,.,TRBV9,.,TGTGCCAGCAGCGTAGGCCCCCCGGGGAAACTGTTTTTT,CASSVGPPGKLFF
TRBJ2-6,.,TRBV5-6,.,TGTGCCAGCAGCCGACAGGCCGGTTACACTGAAGCTTTC,CASSRQAGYTEAF
TRBJ2-7,TRBD2,TRBV15,many,TGTGCCACCAGCAGAGATATCACTAGCGGGAGAGAGCAGTACTTC,CATSRDITSGREQYF
TRBJ1-1,TRBD1,TRBV20-1,.,TGCAGTGCTAGGACAGGGACTGATAACACTGAAGCTTTCTTT,CSARTGTDNTEAFF
TRBJ2-7,TRBD2,TRBV19,.,TGTGCCAGTAGTATCCCGGGGGGAGTCTACGAGCAGTACTTC,CASSIPGGVYEQYF
TRBJ1-1,.,TRBV29-1,many,TGCAGCGGGAAGGAGGGGGACACTGAAGCTTTCTTT,CSGKEGDTEAFF
TRBJ2-7,.,TRBV10-3,.,TGTGCCATCAGCCTCGCCGGGCTCTACGAGCAGTACTTC,CAISLAGLYEQYF
TRBJ1-1,.,TRBV19,many,TGTGCCAGTAGACTGACAAATCAGGCTGAAGCTTTCTTT,CASRLTNQAEAFF
TRBJ2-5,.,TRBV6-5,many,TGTGCCAGCAAGAGGACAGCCCAAGAGACCCAGTACTTC,CASKRTAQETQYF
TRBJ2-3,.,TRBV29-1,.,TGCAGCGTTGAGAGAGAAGCAGATACGCAGTATTTT,CSVEREADTQYF
TRBJ1-6,TRBD1,TRBV4-1,many,TGCGCCAGCAGCCAAGGGAGCCGGGACAGTTATTCACCCCTCCACTTT,CASSQGSRDSYSPLHF
TRBJ2-7,.,TRBV20-1,many,TGCAGTGCTAGCTCCACACAAGGCTACGAGCAGTACTTC,CSASSTQGYEQYF
TRBJ2-7,TRBD2,TRBV10-3,.,TGTGCCATCACTAGGACTAGCGGGAGTTACGAGCAGTACTTC,CAITRTSGSYEQYF
TRBJ1-1,.,TRBV5-1,.,TGCGCCAGCAGCACGGTCACTGAAGCTTTCTTT,CASSTVTEAFF
TRBJ1-1,.,TRBV6-5,.,TGTGCCAGCAGTTACTCTGGGCAGTCCACTGAAGCTTTCTTT,CASSYSGQSTEAFF
TRBJ2-5,.,TRBV20-1,.,TGCAGTGCTTATACCCCTGGGGCCCAGTACTTC,CSAYTPGAQYF
TRBJ2-7,TRBD1,TRBV7-6,.,TGTGCCAGCAGCTTAGCAGGGACAGGGCCCACCTACGAGCAGTACTTC,CASSLAGTGPTYEQYF
TRBJ1-2,.,TRBV27,.,TGTGCCAGCACGTCCAATATAGGGGAAGGCTACACCTTC,CASTSNIGEGYTF
TRBJ2-6,.,TRBV9,.,TGTGCCAGCAGCGCCGAAGGGGGCAACGTCCTGACTTTC,CASSAEGGNVLTF
TRBJ1-2,TRBD1,TRBV10-3,.,TGTGCCATCAGTGGGGGACAGCTCTATGGCTACACCTTC,CAISGGQLYGYTF
TRBJ1-2,.,TRBV25-1,few,TGTGCCAGCAAAGGTACGTCTGGGATCGACTATGGCTACACCTTC,CASKGTSGIDYGYTF
TRBJ2-7,TRBD2,TRBV6-2/TRBV6-3,.,TGTGCCAGCAGTTACCCTAGCGGGAGGGCCTCCTACGAGCAGTACTTC,CASSYPSGRASYEQYF
TRBJ1-4,TRBD1,TRBV2,.,TGTGCCAGCATTGACAGGGGGCGTGAAAAACTGTTTTTT,CASIDRGREKLFF
TRBJ1-1,.,TRBV29-1,.,.,CAWSVPSVGAGTEASF
TRBJ1-2,TRBD1,TRBV7-9,.,TGTGCCAGCAGCGCGTTTCGGGACAGGAACTATGGCTACACCTTC,CASSAFRDRNYGYTF
TRBJ1-1,TRBD1,TRBV25-1,.,TGTGCCAGCAGTGATGGGACAGGGGTAATGAACACTGAAGCTTTCTTT,CASSDGTGVMNTEAFF
TRBJ2-2,.,TRBV6-5,.,TGTGCCAGCAGCTACGGTGGCAGTATGAACACCGGGGAGCTGTTTTTT,CASSYGGSMNTGELFF
TRBJ2-7,TRBD2,TRBV15,once,TGTGCCACCAGCAGAGCACCTAGCGGGTACGAGCAGTACTTC,CATSRAPSGYEQYF
TRBJ2-5,.,TRBV7-2,.,TGTGCCACCCAAGGGACGCAAGAGACCCAGTACTTC,CATQGTQETQYF
TRBJ2-6,TRBD1,TRBV2,.,TGTGCCAGCTCAAGGGACAGAGTTTCTGGGGCCAACGTCCTGACTTTC,CASSRDRVSGANVLTF
TRBJ1-2,.,TRBV29-1,.,TGCAGCGTTGAAGGGGACGCCTATGGCTACACCTTC,CSVEGDAYGYTF
TRBJ1-2,.,TRBV28,.,TGTGCCAGCAGATCCCAGGGGTCCTATGGCTACACCTTC,CASRSQGSYGYTF
TRBJ1-4,.,TRBV29-1,.,TGCAGCGTAGTAAGAATTCGGGACGGTGACAATGAAAAACTGTTTTTT,CSVVRIRDGDNEKLFF
TRBJ1-2,.,TRBV29-1,.,TGCAGCGTAGAACAGCTAGGGGGCTATGGCTACACCTTC,CSVEQLGGYGYTF
TRBJ2-2,.,TRBV11-2,.,TGTGCCAGCAGCTTACCGGGGGTCGGTAACCCCACCGGGGAGCTGTTTTTT,CASSLPGVGNPTGELFF
TRBJ1-5,TRBD1,TRBV20-1,many,TGCAGTGCTAGCCCCTGGGACAGGGATTTCAATCAGCCCCAGCATTTT,CSASPWDRDFNQPQHF
TRBJ2-7,.,TRBV7-6,.,TGTGCCAGCAGCCCTCAACGGCGACTAGGGACTGGGGAGCAGTACTTC,CASSPQRRLGTGEQYF
TRBJ2-7,.,TRBV6-5,many,TGTGCCAGCAGCACTCAGGGCTACGAGCAGTACTTC,CASSTQGYEQYF
TRBJ2-7,.,TRBV29-1,.,TGCAGCGTCGGCAGCGGGCGTTACGAGCAGTACTTC,CSVGSGRYEQYF
TRBJ1-1,.,TRBV7-2,.,TGTGCCAGCAGCTTAGACCCGAGGAACACTGAAGCTTTCTTT,CASSLDPRNTEAFF
TRBJ2-7,TRBD1,TRBV7-2,few,TGTGCCAGCAGCTTCAGGGGGCCGGACGAGCAGTACTTC,CASSFRGPDEQYF
TRBJ1-3,.,TRBV28,.,TGTGCCAGCAGTTTATGGGGTCAGACCTTCTCTGGAAACACCATATATTTT,CASSLWGQTFSGNTIYF
TRBJ2-7,.,TRBV7-2,.,TGTGCCAGCAGCTTAGAACAGGCTAACGAGCAGTACTTC,CASSLEQANEQYF
TRBJ1-1,.,TRBV7-8,.,TGTGCCAGCAGCTTAGATGCCAGGGTGGCCACTGAAGCTTTCTTT,CASSLDARVATEAFF
TRBJ2-2,.,TRBV20-1,many,TGCAGTGCTAGTCAGGGACCGAACACCGGGGAGCTGTTTTTT,CSASQGPNTGELFF
TRBJ2-5,.,TRBV11-1,many,TGTGCCAGCAGCTTACCCCCAGGAGAGACCCAGTACTTC,CASSLPPGETQYF
TRBJ2-2,TRBD2,TRBV15,.,TGTGCCACCAGCAGAGGACTAGCGGGAGGGCCCGGGGAGCTGTTTTTT,CATSRGLAGGPGELFF